This TCR beta chain was identified during a study of T cells in Graves' hyperthyroidism and ophthalmopathy. Investigators excluded patients with uncontrolled infection, other autoimmune disease, pregnancy or lactation. Fresh peripheral blood, around 10 ml, yielded the PBMCs. The germline gives CDR1 SGHRS, CDR2 YFSETQ. The CDR3 loop spans 12 amino acids. V gave up 4 bases and J gave up 1 base, with 6 bases separating them. This clonotype was observed a handful of times. Antigen: not known. Findings and caveats of the study: Ophthalmopathy cases were set apart from stable hyperthyroidism by a 13 V-J model.

Researchers amplified the TCR beta CDR3 regions from RNA transcripts. The study used the HTBI primer set for a first-round RT-PCR of the TCR CDR3. TCRdb processed the multiplex PCR reads anew with MiXCR; each CDR3 protein has one entry. The sample consists of about 340,000 distinct CDR3 sequences, 15% to 20% of them appearing once. This clonotype was sampled from a woman aged 45 to 65 with Graves' hyperthyroidism. This sequence joins TRBV5-1 and TRBJ2-7; no clear D gene. The sample consisted of blood. DNA for the CDR3: TGCGCCAGCAGCCAAGTATCCTACGAGCAGTACTTC. Its protein product is CASSQVSYEQYF.